This TCR beta chain was documented in a study of T cell repertoires in cytomegalovirus infection (dated by TCRdb to between 2017 and 2020). A note on the overall study: Peptide stimulations targeted recently identified HLA-C-restricted CMV epitopes, whose presentation resists viral immunomodulation, together with well-studied HLA-B-restricted epitopes. Donor HLA type was relevant to the analysis, as public TCR beta signatures indicated carriage of CMV infection together with the matching HLA type.

Per the germline V gene (reference sequence), MNHEY is the CDR1 and SMNVEV is the CDR2. V gives up 4 bases and J gives up 5 bases, and the segment between their germline ends measures 11 bases. The CDR3 holds 13 amino acids from the cysteine to the phenylalanine. The retained sequence is limited to the CDR3, 39 bases, with the frame set at the first base. Overall results and qualifications from the work: In the ex vivo response, HLA-C-restricted CMV-specific TCR beta clonotypes were dominant, and in two of eight donors the single most frequent clonotype came from this HLA-C-restricted group. Cumulative frequency of public TCR beta family members discriminated carriers of CMV infection plus the relevant HLA type in this cohort and an independent approximately 360-donor cohort.

This specimen's treatment or condition label, per the study, means: in vitro stimulation with specific CMV peptide epitopes to enrich CMV-specific T cells. This clonotype was picked up a small number of times. It has no known antigen specificity. No base quality information exists; no much larger clone differs at one position. Sequenced on an Illumina HiSeq 1500. Clones were called with MiXCR by TCRdb after fastp trimmed the public reads at Q25, and only in-frame beta chains were retained. For every CDR3 protein sequence, its rows merge into one entry that carries the most common genes and DNA. The sample contains about 900,000 distinct CDR3 sequences, 30% to 40% of them found a single time. The ten largest clones capture 13% of the sample.

The V gene is TRBV27 and the J gene is TRBJ2-5; the D gene remains uncertain. Sample: cultured CD8+ T cells from PBMCs, taken from culture after CMV antigen stimulation. The TCR sequence derives from a human donor in good health (CMV status not recorded). Some clones in this sample may be carry-over from other donors' samples. The CDR3 is CASSSDVRETQYF. The DNA is as follows: TGTGCCAGCAGTTCGGACGTGCGGGAGACCCAGTACTTC.